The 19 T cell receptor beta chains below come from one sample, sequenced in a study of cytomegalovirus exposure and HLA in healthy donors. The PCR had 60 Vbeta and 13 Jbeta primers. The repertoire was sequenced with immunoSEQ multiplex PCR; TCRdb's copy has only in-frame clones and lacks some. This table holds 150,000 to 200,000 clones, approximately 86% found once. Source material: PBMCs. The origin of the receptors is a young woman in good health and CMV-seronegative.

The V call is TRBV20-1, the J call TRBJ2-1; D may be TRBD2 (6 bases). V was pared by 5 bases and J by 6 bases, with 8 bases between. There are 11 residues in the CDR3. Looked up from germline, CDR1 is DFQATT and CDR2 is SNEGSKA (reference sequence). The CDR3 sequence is CSALGGNEQFF. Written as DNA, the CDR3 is TGCAGTGCTTTGGGGGGCAATGAGCAGTTCTTC.

This CDR3 is CASSVVADAFYGYTF. CDR3 DNA sequence: TGTGCCAGCAGTGTAGTTGCGGATGCTTTTTATGGCTACACCTTC. V usage is TRBV27 and J usage is TRBJ1-2; no clear D gene. The germline V gene encodes CDR1 MNHEY and CDR2 SMNVEV (reference sequence). V lost 5 bases to trimming and J lost 5 bases, with 18 bases between them. The CDR3 spans 15 residues.

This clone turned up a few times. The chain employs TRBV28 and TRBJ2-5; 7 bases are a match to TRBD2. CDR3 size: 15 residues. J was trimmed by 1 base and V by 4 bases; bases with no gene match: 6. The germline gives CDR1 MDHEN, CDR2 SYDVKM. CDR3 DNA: TGTGCCAGCAGTTGGGGGAGGGTGATCCAAGAGACCCAGTACTTC. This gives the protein CASSWGRVIQETQYF.

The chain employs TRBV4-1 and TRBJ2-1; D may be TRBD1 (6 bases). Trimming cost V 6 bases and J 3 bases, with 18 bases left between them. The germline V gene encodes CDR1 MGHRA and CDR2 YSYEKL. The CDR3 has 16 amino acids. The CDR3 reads CASRKRQASDYNEQFF. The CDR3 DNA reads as TGCGCCAGCAGGAAGAGACAGGCCTCTGACTACAATGAGCAGTTCTTC.

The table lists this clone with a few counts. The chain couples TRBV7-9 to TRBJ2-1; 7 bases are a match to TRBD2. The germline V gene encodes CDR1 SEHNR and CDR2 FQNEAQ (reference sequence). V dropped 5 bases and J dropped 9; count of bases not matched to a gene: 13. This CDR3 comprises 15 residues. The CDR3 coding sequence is TGTGCCAGCAGCGATTCCGGAACTAGCGCTGGTGAGCAGTTCTTC. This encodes CASSDSGTSAGEQFF.

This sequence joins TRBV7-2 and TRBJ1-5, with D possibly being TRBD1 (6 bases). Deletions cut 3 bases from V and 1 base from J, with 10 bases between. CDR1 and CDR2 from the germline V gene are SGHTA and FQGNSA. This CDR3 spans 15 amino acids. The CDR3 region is CASSFQRGSNQPQHF. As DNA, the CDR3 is TGTGCCAGCAGCTTTCAGAGGGGGAGCAATCAGCCCCAGCATTTT.

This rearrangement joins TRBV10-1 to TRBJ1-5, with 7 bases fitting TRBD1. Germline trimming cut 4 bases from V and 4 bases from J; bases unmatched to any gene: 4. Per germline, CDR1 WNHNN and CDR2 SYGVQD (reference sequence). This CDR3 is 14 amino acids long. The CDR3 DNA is TGCGCCAGCAGTGGGGGGACAGCAAATCAGCCCCAGCATTTT. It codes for CASSGGTANQPQHF.

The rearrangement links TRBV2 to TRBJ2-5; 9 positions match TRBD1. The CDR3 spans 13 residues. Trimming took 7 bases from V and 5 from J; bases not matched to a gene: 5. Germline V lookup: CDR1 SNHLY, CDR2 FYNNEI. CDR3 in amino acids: CASIGTGTETQYF. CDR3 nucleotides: TGTGCCAGCATCGGGACAGGGACCGAGACCCAGTACTTC.

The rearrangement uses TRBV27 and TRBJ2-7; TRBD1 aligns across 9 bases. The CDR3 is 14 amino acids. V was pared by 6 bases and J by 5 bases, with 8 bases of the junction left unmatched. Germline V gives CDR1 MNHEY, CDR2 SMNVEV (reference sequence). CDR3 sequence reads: CASSLGQGIDEQYF. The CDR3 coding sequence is TGTGCCAGCAGCTTGGGACAGGGCATCGACGAGCAGTACTTC.

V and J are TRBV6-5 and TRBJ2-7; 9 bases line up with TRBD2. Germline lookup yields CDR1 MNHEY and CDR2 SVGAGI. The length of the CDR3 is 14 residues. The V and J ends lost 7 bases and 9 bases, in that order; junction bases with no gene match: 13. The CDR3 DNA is TGTGCCAGCATTGGGGCGGGGGGGCCAAAGGTGCAGTACTTC. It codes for CASIGAGGPKVQYF.

CDR3 in amino acids: CASSKVSANYGYTF. CDR3 sequence (DNA): TGTGCCAGCAGCAAAGTGAGCGCTAACTATGGCTACACCTTC. V and J are TRBV21-1 and TRBJ1-2. TRBV21-1 is a pseudogene locus. The CDR3 sequence is 14 residues long.

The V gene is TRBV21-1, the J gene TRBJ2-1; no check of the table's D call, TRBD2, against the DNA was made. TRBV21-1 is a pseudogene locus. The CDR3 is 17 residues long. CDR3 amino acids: CASSKALAGRSYNEQFF. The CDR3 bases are TGTGCCAGCAGCAAAGCGCTAGCGGGCCGCTCCTACAATGAGCAGTTCTTC.

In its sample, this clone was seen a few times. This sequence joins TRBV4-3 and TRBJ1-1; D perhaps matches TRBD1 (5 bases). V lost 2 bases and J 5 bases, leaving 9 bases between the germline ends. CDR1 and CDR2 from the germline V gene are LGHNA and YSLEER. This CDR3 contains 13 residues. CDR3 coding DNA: TGCGCCAGCAGCCAATTGGGGGGGACTGAAGCTTTCTTT. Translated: CASSQLGGTEAFF.

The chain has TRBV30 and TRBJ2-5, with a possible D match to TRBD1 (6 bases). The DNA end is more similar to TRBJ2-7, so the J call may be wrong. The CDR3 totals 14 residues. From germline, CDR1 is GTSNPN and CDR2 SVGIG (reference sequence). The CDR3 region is CAWGRGQGMGEQYF. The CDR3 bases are TGTGCCTGGGGCCGTGGGCAGGGGATGGGCGAGCAGTACTTC.

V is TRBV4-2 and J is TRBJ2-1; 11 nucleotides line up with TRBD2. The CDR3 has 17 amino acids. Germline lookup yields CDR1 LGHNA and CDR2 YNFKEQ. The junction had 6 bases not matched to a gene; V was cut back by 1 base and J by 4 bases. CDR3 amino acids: CASSQAHTSGGYNEQFF. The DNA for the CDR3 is TGTGCCAGCAGCCAAGCTCACACTAGCGGGGGTTACAATGAGCAGTTCTTC.

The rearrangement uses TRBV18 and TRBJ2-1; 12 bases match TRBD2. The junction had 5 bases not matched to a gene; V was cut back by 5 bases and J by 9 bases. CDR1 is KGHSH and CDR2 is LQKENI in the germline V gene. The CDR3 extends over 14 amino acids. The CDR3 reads CASSLEGLAGEQFF. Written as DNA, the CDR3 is TGTGCCAGCTCATTAGAGGGACTAGCGGGTGAGCAGTTCTTC.

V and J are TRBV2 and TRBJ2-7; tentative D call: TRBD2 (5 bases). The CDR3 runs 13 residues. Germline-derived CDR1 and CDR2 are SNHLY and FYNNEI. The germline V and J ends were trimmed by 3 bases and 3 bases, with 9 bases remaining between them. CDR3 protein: CASSDGIVYEQYF. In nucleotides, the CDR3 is TGTGCCAGCAGTGACGGGATCGTCTACGAGCAGTACTTC.

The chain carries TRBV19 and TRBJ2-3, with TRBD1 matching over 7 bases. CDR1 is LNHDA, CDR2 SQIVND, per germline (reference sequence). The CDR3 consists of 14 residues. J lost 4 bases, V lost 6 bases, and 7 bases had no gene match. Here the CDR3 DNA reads TGTGCCAGTAGCACGAACAGGGGCCCAGATACGCAGTATTTT. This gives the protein CASSTNRGPDTQYF.

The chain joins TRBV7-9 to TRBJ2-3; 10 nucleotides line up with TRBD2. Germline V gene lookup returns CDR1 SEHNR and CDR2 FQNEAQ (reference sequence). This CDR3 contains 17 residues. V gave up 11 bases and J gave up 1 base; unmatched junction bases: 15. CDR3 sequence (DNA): TGTGCCGGCCTGACCAGCGGGAGGGCCCCTGGCACAGATACGCAGTATTTT. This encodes CAGLTSGRAPGTDTQYF.